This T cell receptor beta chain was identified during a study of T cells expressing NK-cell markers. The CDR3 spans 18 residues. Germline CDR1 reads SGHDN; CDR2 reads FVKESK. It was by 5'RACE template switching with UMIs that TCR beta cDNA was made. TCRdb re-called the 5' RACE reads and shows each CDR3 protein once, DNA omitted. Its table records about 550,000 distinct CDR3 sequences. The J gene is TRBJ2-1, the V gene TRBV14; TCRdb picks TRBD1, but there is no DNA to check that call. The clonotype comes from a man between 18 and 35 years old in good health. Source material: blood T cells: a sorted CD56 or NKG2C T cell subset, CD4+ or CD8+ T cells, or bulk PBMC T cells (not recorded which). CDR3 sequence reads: CASSQEFLGTGGDNEQFF.